These 19 T cell receptor beta chains share one sample of origin, sequenced in a study of glioma-infiltrating T cells. The iRepertoire nested amplicon-rescue multiplex PCR amplified TCR alpha and beta CDR3s from RNA. A single record per CDR3 protein comes from TCRdb applying MiXCR to the multiplex PCR reads. The table lists some 100,000 distinct CDR3 sequences, 25% to 30% of them singletons. The sequenced material came from glioma tissue, nonneoplastic brain tissue, or PBMCs (not recorded which). The source of these receptors is a human donor with low-grade glioma or glioblastoma, undergoing nonglioma brain surgery, or in good health (not recorded which).

Ten or more counts support this clonotype. The chain has TRBV5-1 and TRBJ2-1; a weak D match, TRBD2 (5 bases). V lost 4 bases to trimming and J lost 5 bases, with 16 bases between them. The length of the CDR3 is 15 residues. The germline gives CDR1 SGHRS, CDR2 YFSETQ. The CDR3 DNA sequence: TGCGCCAGCAGCCCCGGACGAGGGTTGGACAATGAGCAGTTCTTC. Encoded protein: CASSPGRGLDNEQFF. The full variable domain, with the rest looked up from reference TRBV5-1 and TRBJ2-1, is KAGVTQTPRYLIKTRGQQVTLSCSPISGHRSVSWYQQTPGQGLQFLFEYFSETQRNKGNFPGRFSGRQFSNSRSEMNVSTLELGDSALYLCASSPGRGLDNEQFFGPGTRLTVL.

This clonotype was found many times. The chain recombines TRBV18 with TRBJ2-3; 10 bases map to TRBD1. CDR1 KGHSH and CDR2 LQKENI come from the germline V gene. With 1 base clipped from V and 4 bases from J, the junction kept 2 bases outside the gene matches. This CDR3 contains 15 residues. The CDR3 spells CASSPRQGAPDTQYF. CDR3 sequence (DNA): TGTGCCAGCTCACCACGACAGGGGGCCCCAGATACGCAGTATTTT.

This clonotype has ten or more counts. The chain is built from TRBV4-3 and TRBJ1-1; D may be TRBD1 (6 bases). The CDR3 length is 14 residues. Germline CDR1 LGHNA, CDR2 YSLEER. V was pared by 6 bases and J by 5 bases, with 16 bases between. The CDR3 DNA reads TGCGCCAGCAGGCGGGACATGGGGAGAACTGAAGCTTTCTTT. Its protein is CASRRDMGRTEAFF.

This clonotype was found once. A clone one base away is much larger, so this may be a read error. The rearrangement links TRBV11-2 to TRBJ2-1, with TRBD1 matching over 9 bases. The CDR3 sequence is 16 residues long. Germline loops: CDR1 SGHAT, CDR2 FQNNGV. CDR3 sequence: CVSSLGGTGSSNEQFF. The CDR3 DNA sequence: TGTGTCAGCAGCTTAGGGGGGACAGGGAGTTCGAATGAGCAGTTCTTC.

The chain employs TRBV27 and TRBJ2-7; tentatively, D is TRBD1 (6 bases). Germline CDR1 reads MNHEY; CDR2 reads SMNVEV (reference sequence). Trimming removed 11 bases at V and 7 bases at J, with 27 bases between. The CDR3 covers 15 residues. The CDR3 region is CAGNADSSSYNEQYF. The CDR3 DNA sequence: TGTGCCGGCAACGCGGACAGCAGCTCCTACAATGAGCAGTACTTC.

This clonotype was detected only a few times. This rearrangement joins TRBV5-1 to TRBJ2-7; D uncertain. CDR1 is SGHRS, CDR2 YFSETQ, per germline. The CDR3 contains 15 residues. V gave up 3 bases and J gave up 0 bases, with 13 bases separating them. The CDR3 DNA follows: TGCGCCAGCAGCTCGAGGCCCAGACCCTCCTACGAGCAGTACTTC. This codes for CASSSRPRPSYEQYF.

This clonotype was seen a few times. The chain couples TRBV2 to TRBJ2-1; 13 bases map to TRBD2. The V gene end was trimmed by 5 bases and the J gene end by 9 bases; junction bases not matched to a gene: 10. This CDR3 is built from 16 residues. Germline loops: CDR1 SNHLY, CDR2 FYNNEI. The CDR3 sequence: CASSFRTSGSTGEQFF. Here the CDR3 DNA reads TGTGCCAGCAGTTTCCGGACTAGCGGGAGTACCGGTGAGCAGTTCTTC.

The chain is built from TRBV5-5 and TRBJ2-1; 10 nucleotides match TRBD2. Per the germline V gene, CDR1 is SGHKS and CDR2 is YYEKEE (reference sequence). This CDR3 is built from 17 residues. Trimming took 0 bases from V and 3 from J; bases not matched to a gene: 6. The CDR3 sequence: CASSLESSGGNYNEQFF. The CDR3 nucleotides read TGTGCCAGCAGCTTGGAGTCTAGCGGGGGAAACTACAATGAGCAGTTCTTC.

For this clonotype: The final CDR3 position lacks the conserved phenylalanine or tryptophan, pointing to a likely read error. This chain connects TRBV6-5 to TRBJ1-1, with 7 bases that match TRBD1. This CDR3 has 14 residues. Germline-derived CDR1 and CDR2 are MNHEY and SVGAGI. CDR3: CASSGRQGNTGAFS. The CDR3 coding sequence is TGTGCCAGCAGTGGCCGACAGGGAAACACTGGAGCTTTCTCT.

This clonotype was found many times. V gene TRBV28 combines with J gene TRBJ2-3; D gene uncertain. The CDR3 extends over 13 amino acids. V was cut by 3 bases and J by 5 bases, with 9 bases left in between. Germline CDR1 and CDR2: MDHEN and SYDVKM. CDR3: CASSFGEVDTQYF. The CDR3 bases are TGTGCCAGCAGTTTCGGAGAGGTAGATACGCAGTATTTT. Combining the CDR3 with reference TRBV28 and TRBJ2-3 gives the whole variable domain DVKVTQSSRYLVKRTGEKVFLECVQDMDHENMFWYRQDPGLGLRLIYFSYDVKMKEKGDIPEGYSVSREKKERFSLILESASTNQTSMYLCASSFGEVDTQYFGPGTRLTVL.

A note on this clonotype: Being one base from a much bigger clone, this may be a read error. The chain joins TRBV7-2 to TRBJ2-7; D unresolved. CDR1 SGHTA and CDR2 FQGNSA come from the germline V gene. V lost 5 bases, J lost 6 bases, and 11 bases lay in between. The CDR3 spans 12 residues. CDR3 nucleotide sequence: TGTGCCAGCAGCCCGCCTTCTTGCGAGCAGTACTTC. The encoded protein is CASSPPSCEQYF.

This clonotype has at least ten counts. This sequence joins TRBV20-1 and TRBJ2-3; TRBD2 matches at 8 bases. The CDR3 loop spans 14 amino acids. V shed 1 base and J 2 bases; nucleotides not matched to a gene: 2. The germline gives CDR1 DFQATT, CDR2 SNEGSKA (reference sequence). CDR3 residues: CSARVREATDTQYF. The CDR3 nucleotides are TGCAGTGCTAGAGTGCGGGAGGCCACAGATACGCAGTATTTT.

This clonotype was seen ten or more times. The chain combines TRBV6-2 or TRBV6-3 with TRBJ1-1; no definite D call. Germline V lookup: CDR1 MNHEY, CDR2 SVGEGT. The CDR3 runs to 13 residues. The ends were cut back, 2 bases at V and 5 bases at J, with 9 bases in the middle. The CDR3 DNA reads TGTGCCAGCAGTTACATAGGAGGAACTGAAGCTTTCTTT. Its protein product is CASSYIGGTEAFF.

About this clonotype: The junction does not match germline at one end; this may be a read error. This chain connects TRBV24-1 to TRBJ2-3, with D possibly matching TRBD1 (6 bases). Germline lookup yields CDR1 KGHDR and CDR2 SFDVKD. This CDR3 comprises 15 residues. CDR3 in DNA: TGTGCCACCAGTGCGACAGGAGAGAGGTCAGATAAGCAGTATTTT. Its translation: CATSATGERSDKQYF.

This clonotype has a count of ten or more. The chain combines TRBV6-1 with TRBJ2-5, with TRBD1 matching 9 bases. CDR3 length equals 14 residues. The germline V gene has CDR1 MNHNS and CDR2 SASEGT. Germline trimming cut 8 bases from V and 5 bases from J; bases unmatched to any gene: 9. DNA of the CDR3: TGTGCCAGCCGATACGGGACAGGGCGCGAGACCCAGTACTTC. Translated, it gives CASRYGTGRETQYF.

The CDR3 here is CASSPNGGANYNEQFF. CDR3 sequence (DNA): TGCGCCAGCAGCCCTAACGGGGGGGCTAACTACAATGAGCAGTTCTTC. The chain links TRBV4-3 to TRBJ2-1; 8 nucleotides align to TRBD2. Germline CDR1 is LGHNA and CDR2 is YSLEER. This CDR3 spans 16 amino acids. Losses at the gene ends were 4 bases for V and 3 bases for J; bases not matched to a gene: 8.

This clonotype has just a few counts. The chain has TRBV5-1 and TRBJ2-5, with D uncertain. V was trimmed by 4 bases and J by 5 bases, leaving 18 bases between them. The CDR3 covers 15 residues. CDR1 and CDR2 (germline): SGHRS, YFSETQ. The CDR3 reads CASSLSSLRRETQYF. The CDR3 DNA is TGCGCCAGCAGCCTATCCTCACTCCGGCGGGAGACCCAGTACTTC.

This clonotype has a single count. This may come from a read error, since a much larger clone is one base off. The V gene is TRBV2, the J gene TRBJ2-5, with D unclear. V gave up 4 bases and J gave up 4 bases, with 16 bases separating them. The CDR3 loop spans 15 amino acids. CDR1 is SNHLY, CDR2 FYNNEI, per germline. DNA of the CDR3: TGTGCCAGCAGTGGCAACAACATTTTTGCAGAGACCCAGTACTTC. Residues: CASSGNNIFAETQYF.

Only a few counts were recorded for this clonotype. The chain links TRBV3-1 to TRBJ2-1, with D perhaps TRBD1 (6 bases). Germline loops: CDR1 LGHDT, CDR2 YNNKEL (reference sequence). CDR3 size: 13 residues. V dropped 5 bases and J dropped 6 bases, with 11 bases sitting between them. The CDR3 reads CASSRDTFNEQFF. As DNA, the CDR3 is TGTGCCAGCAGCAGGGACACCTTCAATGAGCAGTTCTTC.